The 29 T cell receptor beta chains given below trace back to one sample, sequenced in a study of T cell responses to AZD1222 COVID-19 vaccine. The repertoire was sequenced with immunoSEQ multiplex PCR; TCRdb's copy has only in-frame clones and lacks some. The repertoire includes 65,000 to 85,000 clones, 90% of them detected once, and approximately 5.2% sits in the top ten. Here the sequenced sample was peripheral blood, taken on day 0 of AZD1222 vaccination. The receptors derive from an adult in good health.

The V gene is TRBV5-6, the J gene TRBJ2-2; TRBD1 matches at 9 bases. Germline V lookup: CDR1 SGHDT, CDR2 YYEEEE. The ends lost 4 bases at V and 2 bases at J; junction bases unmatched: 12. The CDR3 sequence is 18 residues long. This CDR3 is CASSLSGQGNLNTGELFF. CDR3 nucleotide sequence: TGTGCCAGCAGCCTATCGGGACAGGGTAATCTAAACACCGGGGAGCTGTTTTTT. Together with reference TRBV5-6 and TRBJ2-2, the CDR3 gives the full variable domain: DAGVTQSPTHLIKTRGQQVTLRCSPKSGHDTVSWYQQALGQGPQFIFQYYEEEERQRGNFPDRFSGHQFPNYSSELNVNALLLGDSALYLCASSLSGQGNLNTGELFFGEGSRLTVL.

This chain links TRBV5-1 with TRBJ1-2; no clear D gene. V lost 5 bases and J lost 3, with 11 bases in between. The CDR3 length is 13 residues. CDR1 and CDR2 from the germline V gene are SGHRS and YFSETQ. The CDR3 is CASRGDVYYGYTF. In nucleotides, the CDR3 is TGCGCCAGCAGAGGAGATGTATACTATGGCTACACCTTC.

Only one count was recorded for this clone. The V and J genes are TRBV10-3 and TRBJ1-5; TRBD1 matches at 11 bases. CDR1 is ENHRY and CDR2 is SYGVKD in the germline V gene. The CDR3 spans 14 residues. Germline trimming cut 4 bases from V and 7 bases from J; bases unmatched to any gene: 3. For the CDR3, the DNA is TGTGCCATCAGTGGGGACAGGGGGGGACAGCCCCAGCATTTT. The encoded protein is CAISGDRGGQPQHF.

The chain combines TRBV28 with TRBJ2-7, with 10 bases aligning to TRBD1. Germline CDR1 MDHEN, CDR2 SYDVKM. V dropped 3 bases and J dropped 2; count of bases not matched to a gene: 4. The CDR3 totals 15 residues. The CDR3 DNA is TGTGCCAGCAGTTTCCGGGACAGGGGTGCCTACGAGCAGTACTTC. The encoded protein is CASSFRDRGAYEQYF.

The chain employs TRBV9 and TRBJ1-3; possibly TRBD1 for D (5 bases). The germline CDR1 and CDR2 sequences are SGDLS and YYNGEE. Trimming left V 5 bases short and J 0 bases short, with 9 bases between. This CDR3 contains 14 residues. The CDR3 region is CASSTGPSGNTIYF. As DNA, the CDR3 is TGTGCCAGCAGTACAGGTCCCTCTGGAAACACCATATATTTT.

This chain joins TRBV7-2 and TRBJ1-5, with TRBD1 as a possible D gene (6 bases). CDR1 and CDR2 from the germline V gene are SGHTA and FQGNSA. Trimming took 0 bases from V and 4 from J, leaving 10 bases between them. The CDR3 contains 15 residues. The CDR3 DNA sequence: TGTGCCAGCAGCTTAGCGACAGGTTGGAATCAGCCCCAGCATTTT. It codes for CASSLATGWNQPQHF.

The genes are TRBV28 and TRBJ2-3; TRBD2 matches at 14 bases. Trimming took 4 bases from V and 2 from J; bases not matched to a gene: 14. This CDR3 comprises 20 residues. Germline loops: CDR1 MDHEN, CDR2 SYDVKM. CDR3 nucleotides: TGTGCCAGCAGTTCCGTCTTAGGCGGGACTAGCGGGAGAACCACAGATACGCAGTATTTT. It encodes CASSSVLGGTSGRTTDTQYF.

This clone was picked up one time. J is TRBJ1-1 and V is TRBV9; a possible D gene is TRBD1 (5 bases). This CDR3 region has 15 residues. V was cut by 0 bases and J by 0 bases, with 9 bases left in between. In germline, CDR1 is SGDLS, CDR2 YYNGEE. As DNA, the CDR3 is TGTGCCAGCAGCGTAGATGTGGGGCTGAACACTGAAGCTTTCTTT. Protein product: CASSVDVGLNTEAFF.

This clone has a handful of counts. This chain uses TRBV19 with TRBJ1-3, with unresolved D. Germline V lookup: CDR1 LNHDA, CDR2 SQIVND (reference sequence). V was pared by 3 bases and J by 7 bases, with 13 bases between. The CDR3 covers 14 residues. CDR3 DNA: TGTGCCAGTAGTATCGGGCCAGCCGCGAACACCATATATTTT. Its protein product is CASSIGPAANTIYF.

The chain links TRBV19 to TRBJ1-3; D possibly corresponds to TRBD1 (5 bases). The germline V gene has CDR1 LNHDA and CDR2 SQIVND (reference sequence). The CDR3 has 14 residues. The ends were cut back, 5 bases at V and 1 base at J, with 9 bases in the middle. CDR3 bases: TGTGCCAGTAGTGGGGGAGGATCTGGAAACACCATATATTTT. Encoded protein: CASSGGGSGNTIYF.

V is TRBV5-8 and J is TRBJ1-4, with TRBD1 matching over 7 bases. Germline-derived CDR1 and CDR2 are SGHTS and YDEGEE. The CDR3 extends over 13 amino acids. Germline trimming cut 2 bases from V and 8 bases from J; bases unmatched to any gene: 3. The CDR3 region has the DNA TGTGCCAGCAGCTTTATCAGGGGGGAAAAACTGTTTTTT. Protein sequence: CASSFIRGEKLFF.

J is TRBJ1-5 and V is TRBV30, with 7 bases identical to TRBD1. CDR3 length equals 13 residues. V trimming: 1 base; J trimming: 4 bases; junction bases outside the gene matches: 1. Germline-derived CDR1 and CDR2 are GTSNPN and SVGIG (reference sequence). The CDR3 DNA sequence: TGTGCCTGGAGTGCAGGGGGGAATCAGCCCCAGCATTTT. It codes for CAWSAGGNQPQHF.

This chain connects TRBV12-5 to TRBJ1-2; 10 bases are a match to TRBD1. Germline loops: CDR1 LGHNT, CDR2 FRNRAP. V shed 6 bases, J shed 8 bases, and the junction held 12 bases outside the gene matches. The CDR3 contains 15 residues. The CDR3 sequence: CASGPGTGESGGYTF. CDR3 in DNA: TGTGCTAGTGGACCTGGGACAGGGGAGAGTGGAGGCTACACCTTC. Variable domain in full (rest from reference TRBV12-5 and TRBJ1-2): DARVTQTPRHKVTEMGQEVTMRCQPILGHNTVFWYRQTMMQGLELLAYFRNRAPLDDSGMPKDRFSAEMPDATLATLKIQPSEPRDSAVYFCASGPGTGESGGYTFGSGTRLTVV.

The chain joins TRBV23-1 to TRBJ1-6; D unclear. TRBV23-1 is marked as an open reading frame, function uncertain. This CDR3 spans 18 amino acids. V lost 0 bases, J lost 3 bases, and 15 bases lay in between. The CDR3 region has the DNA TGCGCCAGCAGTCAATCGAAGTTGGCTTACAACTATAATTCACCCCTCCACTTT. The encoded protein is CASSQSKLAYNYNSPLHF.

The chain uses TRBV18 and TRBJ2-1, with unresolved D. V was trimmed by 9 bases and J by 7 bases, leaving 10 bases between them. The germline V gene encodes CDR1 KGHSH and CDR2 LQKENI. CDR3 length equals 11 residues. The CDR3 spells CASLGKNEQFF. The DNA for the CDR3 is TGTGCCAGTCTAGGGAAAAATGAGCAGTTCTTC.

The J gene is TRBJ1-2, the V gene TRBV5-1, with 7 bases matching TRBD1. The germline gives CDR1 SGHRS, CDR2 YFSETQ. The J segment lost 1 base and the V segment lost 4 bases, leaving 7 bases of the junction unmatched. The CDR3 runs 15 residues. CDR3 DNA sequence: TGCGCCAGCAGCCTACAGGGGAACCTTAACTATGGCTACACCTTC. It translates to CASSLQGNLNYGYTF. The full variable domain, rest sourced from reference TRBV5-1 and TRBJ1-2, is KAGVTQTPRYLIKTRGQQVTLSCSPISGHRSVSWYQQTPGQGLQFLFEYFSETQRNKGNFPGRFSGRQFSNSRSEMNVSTLELGDSALYLCASSLQGNLNYGYTFGSGTRLTVV.

The chain carries TRBV2 and TRBJ2-6; D uncertain. V was trimmed by 3 bases and J by 0 bases, leaving 3 bases between them. CDR1 is SNHLY and CDR2 is FYNNEI in the germline V gene. CDR3 length equals 14 residues. CDR3 residues: CASSDTSGANVLTF. CDR3 in DNA: TGTGCCAGCAGTGACACCTCTGGGGCCAACGTCCTGACTTTC.

By its share, this clone is medium-sized. V and J are TRBV7-6 and TRBJ2-1; TRBD1 agrees at 11 bases. Trimming at V came to 8 bases and at J to 7 bases, leaving 4 bases not matched to a gene. From germline, CDR1 is SGHVS and CDR2 FNYEAQ. The CDR3 runs 13 residues. The DNA of the CDR3 is TGTGCCAGCGGCGGGACAGGGGGTAATGAGCAGTTCTTC. Translation: CASGGTGGNEQFF.

This chain uses TRBV28 with TRBJ2-2; weak D call: TRBD1 (6 bases). Between the trimmed V and J ends, which lost 0 bases and 4 bases, there was a span of 9 bases. This CDR3 is built from 15 residues. Germline V CDR1 and CDR2: MDHEN, SYDVKM. The CDR3 nucleotides are TGTGCCAGCAGTTTATGGGGGGCGATCACCGGGGAGCTGTTTTTT. Amino acid sequence: CASSLWGAITGELFF.

The chain combines TRBV7-2 with TRBJ1-2, with no clear D. Germline loops: CDR1 SGHTA, CDR2 FQGNSA. The V and J ends lost 0 bases and 8 bases respectively, with 16 bases between them. The CDR3 has 15 residues. The CDR3 here is CASSLAMQAPGGYTF. As DNA, the CDR3 is TGTGCCAGCAGCTTAGCGATGCAGGCCCCGGGGGGCTACACCTTC.

The V call is TRBV11-3, the J call TRBJ2-2, with no clear D. The CDR3 has 18 residues. The germline gives CDR1 SGHNT, CDR2 YENEEA. Trimming pared 0 bases from V and 0 bases from J, leaving 14 bases between. In DNA, the CDR3 is TGTGCCAGCAGCTTAGATCCCGCACTACCCCCGAACACCGGGGAGCTGTTTTTT. Translating it yields CASSLDPALPPNTGELFF.

This chain links TRBV7-9 with TRBJ2-3, with 9 nucleotides matching TRBD1. V was clipped by 2 bases and J by 2 bases; unmatched bases: 8. Per the germline V gene, CDR1 is SEHNR and CDR2 is FQNEAQ (reference sequence). The CDR3 contains 17 residues. CDR3 bases: TGTGCCAGCAGCTTACCGGCCGGGGACAGGGCCACAGATACGCAGTATTTT. As protein: CASSLPAGDRATDTQYF.

In its sample, this clone was seen once. This chain joins TRBV7-3 and TRBJ1-2; D gene uncertain. In germline, CDR1 is SGHTA, CDR2 FQGTGA. V lost 5 bases to trimming and J lost 4 bases, with 14 bases between them. This CDR3 has 14 amino acids. The CDR3 DNA reads as TGTGCCAGCAGCAGCCCTCTATTGGTCTATGGCTACACCTTC. This encodes CASSSPLLVYGYTF. Drawing the rest from reference TRBV7-3 and TRBJ1-2, the complete variable domain is GAGVSQTPSNKVTEKGKYVELRCDPISGHTALYWYRQSLGQGPEFLIYFQGTGAADDSGLPNDRFFAVRPEGSVSTLKIQRTERGDSAVYLCASSSPLLVYGYTFGSGTRLTVV.

This rearrangement joins TRBV29-1 to TRBJ1-5; D perhaps matches TRBD1 (5 bases). The CDR3 runs 12 residues. V lost 5 bases to trimming and J lost 7 bases, with 12 bases between them. Germline V gives CDR1 SQVTM, CDR2 ANQGSEA. CDR3 nucleotides: TGCAGCGTTTCCGGGGCAGGACAGCCCCAGCATTTT. This translates into CSVSGAGQPQHF.

The chain combines TRBV5-1 with TRBJ2-2; D unclear. The V and J ends lost 3 bases and 0 bases respectively, with 0 bases between them. From germline, CDR1 is SGHRS and CDR2 YFSETQ. The CDR3 is 12 amino acids. In nucleotides, the CDR3 is TGCGCCAGCAGCTCGAACACCGGGGAGCTGTTTTTT. Translation: CASSSNTGELFF.

The V and J genes are TRBV19 and TRBJ2-1, with 9 bases lining up with TRBD1. The CDR3 is 13 amino acids. J was trimmed by 6 bases and V by 7 bases; bases with no gene match: 4. Germline V gives CDR1 LNHDA, CDR2 SQIVND (reference sequence). CDR3 sequence (DNA): TGTGCCAGTAAGGGACAGGGTGGCAATGAGCAGTTCTTC. Translation gives CASKGQGGNEQFF. The variable domain in full, with the rest retrieved from reference TRBV19 and TRBJ2-1, is DGGITQSPKYLFRKEGQNVTLSCEQNLNHDAMYWYRQDPGQGLRLIYYSQIVNDFQKGDIAEGYSVSREKKESFPLTVTSAQKNPTAFYLCASKGQGGNEQFFGPGTRLTVL.

The V call is TRBV6-6, the J call TRBJ2-5; TRBD2 matches 13 bases. Trimming took 5 bases from V and 3 from J; bases not matched to a gene: 3. Germline CDR1 and CDR2: MNHNY and SVGAGI (reference sequence). The CDR3 runs to 15 residues. In DNA, the CDR3 is TGTGCCAGCAGTGGGACTAGCGGGGCCGAAGAGACCCAGTACTTC. Protein: CASSGTSGAEETQYF.

The chain carries TRBV18 and TRBJ1-2, with 8 bases lining up with TRBD1. The CDR3 has 16 amino acids. Per germline, CDR1 KGHSH and CDR2 LQKENI. The J segment lost 2 bases and the V segment lost 6 bases, leaving 11 bases of the junction unmatched. The CDR3 coding sequence is TGTGCCAGCTCGCGTACGACCGACAGGGGAAACTATGGCTACACCTTC. Residues: CASSRTTDRGNYGYTF.

This sequence joins TRBV6-1 and TRBJ1-3, with D perhaps TRBD1 (5 bases). CDR1 is MNHNS, CDR2 SASEGT, per germline. This CDR3 comprises 15 residues. V was clipped by 0 bases and J by 2 bases, with 8 bases between them. CDR3 region: CASSEAPGTGNTIYF. The CDR3 DNA sequence: TGTGCCAGCAGTGAAGCGCCAGGGACTGGAAACACCATATATTTT.